Listed below are T cell receptor beta chains from one sample, sequenced in a study of blood T cell repertoires in COVID-19. Generated by immunoSEQ multiplex PCR, the TCRdb table keeps only in-frame clones and is missing some. Altogether about 320,000 clones are present, roughly 85% being singletons, with the ten largest covering 4.5% to 7%. Sequencing was done on a sample of PBMCs or T cells enriched from blood (not recorded which). Receptors originate from a woman aged 25 to 39 who had recovered from COVID-19. Both conserved end residues are part of each CDR3. The D gene is left open where the match is weak. Some rows have no size entry. The others give once, few or many, or a class for an expanded clone.

J	D	size	V	DNA	CDR3
TRBJ2-2	.	.	TRBV6-5	TGTGCCAGCAGTCAGGGGGGTCGGGAGCTGTTTTTT	CASSQGGRELFF
TRBJ1-1	.	once	TRBV19	TGTGCCAGTAGCCGGGATTACTCATTGGGCGCTTTCTTT	CASSRDYSLGAFF
TRBJ1-1	TRBD1	once	TRBV19	TGTGCCAGTAGTACCGGGACAGGGGCGGACACTGAAGCTTTCTTT	CASSTGTGADTEAFF
TRBJ1-2	TRBD1	.	TRBV7-8	TGTGCCAGCAGCTTTGGGACAGTAAACTATGGCTACACCTTC	CASSFGTVNYGYTF
TRBJ2-7	.	.	TRBV21-1	TGTGCCAGCAGCAAACCGGGACAGGGGTACGTTTCCTACGAGCAGTACTTC	CASSKPGQGYVSYEQYF
TRBJ2-3	.	.	TRBV24-1	TGTGCCACCAGTGATGTAAATACAGATACGCAGTATTTT	CATSDVNTDTQYF
TRBJ1-4	.	.	TRBV10-3	TGTGCCATCAGTGAGGAGGCACCGGCGGGTGAAAAACTGTTTTTT	CAISEEAPAGEKLFF
TRBJ1-2	.	.	TRBV30	TGTGCCTGGAGTGCTAGACCCCGGTTAGCTAACTATGGCTACACCTTC	CAWSARPRLANYGYTF
TRBJ1-6	TRBD1	.	TRBV18	TGTGCCAGCTCACCATCCAGGGGGGATTCACCCCTCCACTTT	CASSPSRGDSPLHF
TRBJ1-1	.	.	TRBV7-2	TGTGCCAGCAGCTCCCCCGGGACAATGAACACTGAAGCTTTCTTT	CASSSPGTMNTEAFF
TRBJ2-7	TRBD2	few	TRBV19	TGTGCCAGTAGTGCAGGACTAGCGGGGGGGGCCTACGAGCAGTACTTC	CASSAGLAGGAYEQYF
TRBJ2-1	.	.	TRBV6-1	TGTGCCAGCAGTGAACAACCGGGGAGAAATGAGCAGTTCTTC	CASSEQPGRNEQFF
TRBJ1-3	.	once	TRBV7-2	TGTGCCAGCAGCTTTAAGAGCTCTGGAAACACCATATATTTT	CASSFKSSGNTIYF
TRBJ1-1	.	.	TRBV5-4	TGTGCCAGCAGCCCCGGGGGGGGGCTCTTTGAAGCTTTCTTT	CASSPGGGLFEAFF
TRBJ2-7	TRBD1	.	TRBV6-5	TGTGCCAGCAGCAGGGACAGGGGAAACTACGAGCAGTACTTC	CASSRDRGNYEQYF
TRBJ1-4	TRBD1	few	TRBV27	TGTGCCAGCAGTTTATGGGCAGGACAGGGGGTTGCAACTAATGAAAAACTGTTTTTT	CASSLWAGQGVATNEKLFF